This TCR beta chain was profiled in a study of shared clonotypes between healthy human individuals (dated by TCRdb to 2020 to 2022). For the study in its entirety: A couple of women and a few men aged 18 to 49 years were included in the cohort. To increase sequencing depth and limit assay-specific biases, different laboratories used diverse techniques to prepare libraries and sequence TCR repertoires. Per donor, leukapheresis produced somewhere between about 0.9 and 9 billion PBMCs. Per donor, three plates each were used for CD4 naive and CD4 memory, two for CD8 naive, and one for CD8 memory. To estimate repertoire size and how much clonotypes are shared between individuals, the study performed deep sequencing of blood TCR repertoires from roughly five healthy adults. Summary of the overall study and its limitations: Because the study included only a small number of donors, the genetic and exposure-history diversity represented was limited. Even with the large sequencing depth, rarefaction of the sorted-subset datasets indicated that sequencing was incomplete. Sharing across a few donors was observed for about 5% of naive CD4, 3.5% of naive CD8, 2% to 2.5% of memory CD4, and around 0.4% of memory CD8 clonotypes. Higher generation probabilities were observed for clonotypes shared by all four sorted-subset donors than for non-shared clonotypes. Larger estimated clonotype richness was generally found for naive subsets than for memory subsets. Pairwise subsampling led to the expectation that sequencing depth would affect the degree of clonotype sharing among donors. Sampling was limited to blood, and TCR repertoires in tissue likely differ from TCR repertoires in blood.

The donors were healthy, HIV-negative adults who had no recently reported acute infections or vaccinations. All donors were Caucasian adults living in Nashville, Tennessee, USA. CD4+ T cells were enriched through magnetic negative selection, after which naive cells were positively selected on CD45RA and the remaining negative fraction served as the memory subset. Blood was obtained by leukapheresis, after which PBMCs were separated by Ficoll-Histopaque density gradient centrifugation and cryopreserved in liquid nitrogen vapor phase. Analytical flow cytometry was used to check the purity and quantity of every magnetically sorted T cell population. Genomic DNA was isolated from each sorted fraction and quantified by UV absorbance on a Nanodrop 2000c. Details on this clone: Its target antigen remains unknown. Base-call qualities are not available, and no considerably larger clone is one nucleotide away.

From the cysteine through the phenylalanine, the CDR3 covers 13 amino acids. Of the read, only the CDR3 DNA is kept; its 39 bases are in frame from base 1. The junction shows trimming of 5 bases on V and 7 bases on J, and the gene matches do not reach 6 bases of it. CDR1 is given as GTSNPN and CDR2 as SVGIG, both from the germline V gene (reference sequence). TCR CDR3 regions were amplified from genomic DNA by multiplex PCR using the deep immunoSEQ assay. Extracted genomic DNA from each cell subset was spread evenly across all wells of several immunoSEQ 96-well plates, with each plate serving as a replicate. Each replicate PCR for sorted subsets received roughly 0.2 ug genomic DNA, equal to about 30,000 T cell genomes. The purified libraries were quantified using a Qubit 3.0 fluorometer, sized with a Bioanalyzer 2100, and then quantified again using the KAPA Library Quantification kit. Every immunoSEQ 96-well plate was sequenced on a separate single-read 150-cycle Illumina NextSeq 550 flow cell. The paper's data handling went like this. Because the immunoSEQ output held only junctional sequences and lacked quality scores, the filtering could not match the filtering applied to full-length reads. Sequences were annotated with PyIR, a Python wrapper for IgBLAST v1.9, using IMGT germline references to assign V/J genes and CDR3. Reads with weak V/J assignments (E-value above 1e-6), missing CDR3, stop codons, out-of-frame junctions, or ambiguous translated residues were removed. V3J clonotypes were defined as sequences sharing an identical inferred V gene, J gene, and CDR3 amino acid sequence. Percentage overlap between repertoires was calculated by dividing the number of shared unique clonotypes by the size of the smaller repertoire. Repertoire richness was assessed with RTK rarefaction, the Chao1 estimator, and Recon v2.1 estimates of unobserved clonotypes. Generation probabilities for all TCRbeta clonotypes obtained by the gDNA method from a few donors were computed using OLGA. TCRdb took over this immuneACCESS table, retaining in-frame rearrangements with V and J assigned. Such tables are incomplete; in checked studies, under half of the missing clones stem from an unresolved V gene, and the remainder is unexplained. For V, J and clone size, that table is used; D and trimming come from the DNA. The sample table contains over a million clones; only one count was recorded for about four fifths of them. The ten largest clonotypes hold roughly 0.65% of the sample.

The chain is encoded by TRBV30 joined to TRBJ1-1, with 11 central nucleotides matching TRBD1. Source material: memory CD4+ T cells from PBMCs. The cell subset or site label, as the study defines it: CD45RA-negative fraction. The receptor comes from a man younger than 30 in good health. Some clones in this sample may be carry-over from other donors' samples. The nucleotide sequence is given as TGTGCCTGGTCCGGACAGGGGGCAAATGAAGCTTTCTTT. This codes for CAWSGQGANEAFF.